A single sample gave rise to the 20 T cell receptor beta chains below, sequenced in a study of T cells in Graves' hyperthyroidism and ophthalmopathy. Amplification targeted TCR beta CDR3 regions from RNA transcripts. During a first-round RT-PCR of the TCR CDR3, the HTBI primer set was used. TCRdb independently ran MiXCR on the multiplex PCR reads; one entry per CDR3 protein. The profile shows 500,000 to 650,000 distinct CDR3 sequences, 15% to 20% of them singletons. The sequencing sample was made of blood. Source of these receptors: a middle-aged man with Graves' ophthalmopathy.

This clonotype was observed a single time. This could be a read error, since a much larger clone is one nucleotide away. Without the conserved terminal phenylalanine or tryptophan, this CDR3 likely stems from a read error. The J gene is TRBJ2-7, the V gene TRBV6-1, with a tentative D call TRBD1 (6 bases). The CDR3 is made up of 15 amino acids. Germline-derived CDR1 and CDR2 are MNHNS and SASEGT. With 6 bases removed from V and 0 bases from J, the gap between germline ends came to 15 bases. CDR3 sequence: CASSIGQYSSYEQYS. The CDR3 DNA reads TGTGCCAGCAGCATTGGACAGTATAGCTCCTACGAGCAGTACTCC.

Remarks on this clonotype: One end of the junction does not line up with germline, which may come from a read error. The chain recombines TRBV27 with TRBJ2-5, with unresolved D. Germline V gives CDR1 MNHEY, CDR2 SMNVEV (reference sequence). The CDR3 has 14 amino acids. CDR3 protein: CVSSYPGLRETQYF. CDR3 sequence (DNA): TGTGTCAGCAGTTACCCCGGGCTTAGAGAGACCCAGTACTTC.

The chain has TRBV7-2 and TRBJ1-2; D is unclear. In germline, CDR1 is SGHTA, CDR2 FQGNSA. The CDR3 contains 16 residues. The germline V and J ends were trimmed by 4 bases and 0 bases, with 15 bases remaining between them. The DNA for the CDR3 is TGTGCCAGCAGCTCGAGAAGGGTTGGGGCTAACTATGGCTACACCTTC. Amino acid sequence: CASSSRRVGANYGYTF. The full variable domain, rest sourced from reference TRBV7-2 and TRBJ1-2, is GAGVSQSPSNKVTEKGKDVELRCDPISGHTALYWYRQSLGQGLEFLIYFQGNSAPDKSGLPSDRFSAERTGGSVSTLTIQRTQQEDSAVYLCASSSRRVGANYGYTFGSGTRLTVV.

This clonotype was seen ten or more times. The junction and the germline gene differ at one end; a read error may be behind it. This chain uses TRBV12-3 or TRBV12-4 with TRBJ2-7; 9 nucleotides line up with TRBD2. The CDR3 consists of 14 residues. The CDR3 nucleotides read TGTGCCAGCAGTCTAGCGGGATCTCTTAGCGAGCAGTACTTC. Translated, it gives CASSLAGSLSEQYF.

The chain combines TRBV3-1 with TRBJ1-1; tentative D call: TRBD1 (5 bases). In germline, CDR1 is LGHDT, CDR2 YNNKEL (reference sequence). Trimming took off 4 bases at V and 4 bases at J, with 13 bases between the two ends. CDR3 length: 14 amino acids. The CDR3 protein is CASSPERGFTEAFF. The CDR3 nucleotides read TGTGCCAGCAGCCCCGAAAGGGGATTCACTGAAGCTTTCTTT.

There are many counts of this clonotype. This chain joins TRBV12-3 or TRBV12-4 and TRBJ1-4; D possibly corresponds to TRBD1 (6 bases). The CDR3 has 15 residues. V was pared by 5 bases and J by 2 bases, with 12 bases between. The chain's CDR3 is CASSAGVLTNEKLFF. Here the CDR3 DNA reads TGTGCCAGCAGTGCAGGGGTCCTGACTAATGAAAAACTGTTTTTT.

The chain couples TRBV19 to TRBJ2-1; D gene unclear. The CDR3 is made up of 15 amino acids. Germline V lookup: CDR1 LNHDA, CDR2 SQIVND (reference sequence). The germline V and J ends were trimmed by 3 bases and 2 bases, with 11 bases remaining between them. Written as DNA, the CDR3 is TGTGCCAGTAGTATCGACACAAGTGCCTACAATGAGCAGTTCTTC. Residues: CASSIDTSAYNEQFF.

The chain is built from TRBV12-3 or TRBV12-4 and TRBJ2-4; D unclear. The CDR3 sequence is 14 residues long. V was clipped by 6 bases and J by 7 bases, with 16 bases between them. The CDR3 here is CASSLWTDYNIQYF. CDR3 bases: TGTGCCAGCAGCTTATGGACGGATTATAACATTCAGTACTTC.

The chain recombines TRBV6-1 with TRBJ1-5; D uncertain. The length of the CDR3 is 19 residues. Between the trimmed V and J ends, which lost 6 bases and 4 bases, there was a span of 28 bases. Germline values: CDR1 MNHNS, CDR2 SASEGT. The CDR3: CASSNSDLDAARKNQPQHF. The CDR3 region has the DNA TGTGCCAGCAGCAATTCGGACCTTGACGCGGCCCGCAAAAATCAGCCCCAGCATTTT.

This clonotype was counted many times. The V gene is TRBV20-1, the J gene TRBJ2-5; TRBD2 matches 11 bases. The CDR3 spans 15 residues. The V gene's germline CDR1 is DFQATT and CDR2 SNEGSKA (reference sequence). J was trimmed by 4 bases and V by 6 bases; bases with no gene match: 10. For the CDR3, the DNA is TGCAGTGCCGCCCGGACTAGCGGGTTGCGAGAGACCCAGTACTTC. Translating gives CSAARTSGLRETQYF.

The chain recombines TRBV6-5 with TRBJ2-1; 9 nucleotides align to TRBD2. Per the germline V gene, CDR1 is MNHEY and CDR2 is SVGAGI. The V gene end was trimmed by 2 bases and the J gene end by 0 bases; junction bases not matched to a gene: 2. The CDR3 is 16 amino acids. The CDR3 nucleotides are TGTGCCAGCAGTTACCATAGCGGGAGCTCCTACAATGAGCAGTTCTTC. Protein sequence: CASSYHSGSSYNEQFF.

This clonotype showed up many times. V is TRBV20-1 and J is TRBJ2-7; D call uncertain. The germline gives CDR1 DFQATT, CDR2 SNEGSKA (reference sequence). The CDR3 is 15 residues long. Deletions cut 6 bases from V and 0 bases from J, with 18 bases between. The CDR3 spells CSARPGEGSSYEQYF. CDR3 nucleotides: TGCAGTGCCCGCCCGGGTGAAGGTAGCTCCTACGAGCAGTACTTC.

A remark on this clonotype: A single base separates this from a much larger clone, so it may be a read error. The chain uses TRBV20-1 and TRBJ2-5; the match to TRBD2 covers 9 bases. This CDR3 region has 18 residues. V was pared by 6 bases and J by 7 bases, with 24 bases of the junction left unmatched. Looked up from germline, CDR1 is DFQATT and CDR2 is SNEGSKA (reference sequence). The CDR3 region is CSATGAGGQQGKKGTQYF. The CDR3 bases are TGCAGTGCGACTGGTGCGGGGGGGCAGCAGGGGAAAAAAGGGACCCAGTACTTC.

Only a few counts were recorded for this clonotype. Germline is not matched at one junction end, which may reflect a read error. The chain uses TRBV28 and TRBJ2-5; the match to TRBD2 covers 10 bases. Germline V gene data show CDR1 as MDHEN and CDR2 as SYDVKM. The CDR3 consists of 15 residues. CDR3 nucleotide sequence: TGTGCCGGCAGTTTTCAGGCTAGCGGGGGAGAGACCCAGTACTTC. Translated, it gives CAGSFQASGGETQYF.

V and J are TRBV11-2 and TRBJ2-2; no clear D. V lost 1 base to trimming and J lost 6 bases, with 6 bases between them. The V gene's germline CDR1 is SGHAT and CDR2 FQNNGV. The CDR3 spans 13 residues. CDR3 DNA: TGTGCCAGCAGCTTAGGCCCCTCCGGGGAGCTGTTTTTT. Amino acids: CASSLGPSGELFF.

This clonotype was counted many times. The genes are TRBV3-1 and TRBJ1-1; 7 bases line up with TRBD1. The CDR3 sequence is 17 residues long. V lost 3 bases and J lost 0; bases outside the gene matches: 10. Germline loops: CDR1 LGHDT, CDR2 YNNKEL (reference sequence). This CDR3 is CASSQYRGRTLNTEAFF. CDR3 nucleotide sequence: TGTGCCAGCAGCCAGTACAGGGGCCGAACCTTGAACACTGAAGCTTTCTTT.

This clonotype was seen many times. This rearrangement joins TRBV20-1 to TRBJ2-1; 8 bases fit TRBD2. The CDR3 totals 12 residues. From germline, CDR1 is DFQATT and CDR2 SNEGSKA (reference sequence). J gave up 8 bases and V 6 bases, and 6 bases lay outside the gene matches. CDR3 protein: CSADGLAYEQFF. The CDR3 bases are TGCAGTGCCGACGGACTAGCCTATGAGCAGTTCTTC.

This chain connects TRBV7-9 to TRBJ1-2; 8 bases are shared with TRBD1. J gave up 7 bases and V 1 base, and 11 bases lay outside the gene matches. CDR3 length equals 16 residues. In germline, CDR1 is SEHNR, CDR2 FQNEAQ (reference sequence). The CDR3 sequence: CASSLVLGTGRRGYTF. CDR3 nucleotide sequence: TGTGCCAGCAGCTTAGTTCTTGGGACAGGCCGGCGTGGCTACACCTTC.

On this clonotype: It may be a read error: a sequence one base away is much more abundant. This chain connects TRBV20-1 to TRBJ2-3; 9 nucleotides align to TRBD1. The CDR3 runs to 15 residues. Per the germline V gene, CDR1 is DFQATT and CDR2 is SNEGSKA (reference sequence). The CDR3 region is CNAQPGQGSTDTQYF. The CDR3 nucleotides are TGCAATGCGCAACCGGGACAGGGTTCCACAGATACGCAGTATTTT.

This clonotype was detected a few times. This chain joins TRBV19 and TRBJ2-2, with unresolved D. V gave up 3 bases and J gave up 4 bases, with 12 bases separating them. The CDR3 totals 15 residues. Germline V CDR1 and CDR2: LNHDA, SQIVND (reference sequence). The CDR3 DNA reads as TGTGCCAGTAGTATCGCGCCCCCGGCCACCGGGGAGCTGTTTTTT. It translates to CASSIAPPATGELFF.